Below, 3 T cell receptor beta chains from the same sample are listed, as sequenced in a study of OX40 agonist ivuxolimab in advanced cancers. Here immunoSEQ multiplex PCR was the method, and the copy in TCRdb shows in-frame clones only, minus some. The sample contains about 89,000 clones, more than 75% of which appear only once. Sequences were derived from CD4+ or CD8+ T cells sorted from blood, sampled in a trial of the OX40 agonist ivuxolimab. The receptors stem from an adult with an advanced solid tumor such as melanoma, head and neck, liver or kidney cancer.

The V gene is TRBV2, the J gene TRBJ1-3, with D unclear. CDR3 length: 14 amino acids. CDR1 and CDR2 from the germline V gene are SNHLY and FYNNEI. V lost 4 bases to trimming and J lost 0 bases, with 7 bases between them. Here the CDR3 DNA reads TGTGCCAGCAGTGCGGGAATCTCTGGAAACACCATATATTTT. Its protein product is CASSAGISGNTIYF.

This rearrangement joins TRBV7-2 to TRBJ2-4, with 8 bases identical to TRBD1. The CDR3 runs to 14 residues. Looked up from germline, CDR1 is SGHTA and CDR2 is FQGNSA. V lost 5 bases and J lost 9; bases outside the gene matches: 9. The CDR3 DNA reads as TGTGCCAGCAGCGAAGGTCGACAGGGGCGCATTCAGTACTTC. It specifies CASSEGRQGRIQYF.

The chain has TRBV7-2 and TRBJ2-5; D ambiguous. V lost 2 bases and J 2 bases, leaving 6 bases between the germline ends. This CDR3 is built from 13 residues. The germline gives CDR1 SGHTA, CDR2 FQGNSA. CDR3 residues: CASSLLIQETQYF. The CDR3 DNA is TGTGCCAGCAGCTTACTCATACAAGAGACCCAGTACTTC.